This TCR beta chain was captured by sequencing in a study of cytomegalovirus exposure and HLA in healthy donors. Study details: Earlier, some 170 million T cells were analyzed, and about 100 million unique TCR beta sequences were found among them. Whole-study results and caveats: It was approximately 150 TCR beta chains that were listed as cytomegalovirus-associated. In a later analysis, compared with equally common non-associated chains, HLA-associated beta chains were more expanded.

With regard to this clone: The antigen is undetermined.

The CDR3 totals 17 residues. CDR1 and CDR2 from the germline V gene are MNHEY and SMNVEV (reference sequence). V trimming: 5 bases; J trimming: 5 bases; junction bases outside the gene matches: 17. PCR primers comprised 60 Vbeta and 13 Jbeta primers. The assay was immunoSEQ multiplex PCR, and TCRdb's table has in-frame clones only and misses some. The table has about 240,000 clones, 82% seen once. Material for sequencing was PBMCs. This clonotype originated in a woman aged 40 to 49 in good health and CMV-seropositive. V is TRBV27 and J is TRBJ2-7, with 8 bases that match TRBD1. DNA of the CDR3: TGTGCCAGCAGTCCAAGGGGTTACAGGGGGTATAAGGACGAGCAGTACTTC. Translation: CASSPRGYRGYKDEQYF.